This T cell receptor beta chain was recovered during a study of early T cells in non-severe SARS-CoV-2 infection. Individually, cDNA molecules had unique molecular identifiers attached to them. Each CDR3 protein gets one entry after TCRdb re-called the 5' RACE reads with MiXCR. In the table there are fewer than 130,000 distinct CDR3 sequences, around 12% of which are singletons. With 2 bases removed from V and 6 bases from J, the gap between germline ends came to 7 bases. CDR1 and CDR2 from the germline V gene are SQVTM and ANQGSEA. This CDR3 has 11 residues. Source: whole blood, taken at baseline. The sequence was collected from an adult who was a healthcare worker with PCR-confirmed SARS-CoV-2 infection or an uninfected control (not recorded which). The J gene is TRBJ1-2, the V gene TRBV29-1; no firm D call. The chain's CDR3 is CSVESGNGYTF. CDR3 sequence (DNA): TGCAGCGTTGAATCTGGAAATGGCTACACCTTC.